These 8 T cell receptor beta chains share one sample of origin, sequenced in a study of cytotoxic CD8 clonotypes in ibrutinib-treated CLL. Here immunoSEQ multiplex PCR was the method, and the copy in TCRdb shows in-frame clones only, minus some. The table shows approximately 280,000 clones, with approximately 76% occurring only once. Sequencing was performed on PBMCs, taken at disease progression, from a patient treated with ibrutinib. The receptor source for this set is a human donor with chronic lymphocytic leukemia.

This chain connects TRBV2 to TRBJ2-1, with 8 bases matching TRBD1. J was trimmed by 0 bases and V by 1 base; bases with no gene match: 2. Germline loops: CDR1 SNHLY, CDR2 FYNNEI. There are 16 residues in the CDR3. CDR3 sequence: CASSEGTGISYNEQFF. In DNA, the CDR3 is TGTGCCAGCAGTGAAGGGACAGGGATCTCCTACAATGAGCAGTTCTTC.

V and J are TRBV28 and TRBJ2-7; D might be TRBD1 (5 bases). This CDR3 region has 15 residues. Germline V lookup: CDR1 MDHEN, CDR2 SYDVKM. Trimming removed 6 bases from V and 3 bases from J, with 18 bases in between. The CDR3 loop reads CASSLVGRAFYEQYF. The CDR3 DNA reads as TGTGCCAGCAGCCTGGTGGGCAGGGCGTTCTACGAGCAGTACTTC.

The chain recombines TRBV19 with TRBJ2-5; possible D gene TRBD1, 8 bases. V lost 5 bases and J lost 9, with 13 bases in between. The germline V gene has CDR1 LNHDA and CDR2 SQIVND (reference sequence). The CDR3 has 12 amino acids. CDR3 coding DNA: TGTGCCAGTAGTTCAACAGGGGGGGCCCAGTACTTC. This codes for CASSSTGGAQYF.

This rearrangement joins TRBV5-1 to TRBJ2-2; tentative D call: TRBD2 (6 bases). Germline V gene lookup returns CDR1 SGHRS and CDR2 YFSETQ. Trimming stripped 7 bases from V and 1 base from J, with 17 bases between. The CDR3 loop spans 16 amino acids. CDR3 in amino acids: CASQRGDQRNTGELFF. The CDR3 region has the DNA TGCGCCAGCCAGCGCGGGGATCAAAGGAACACCGGGGAGCTGTTTTTT.

CDR3 sequence reads: CASSVGPGMGGGYTF. CDR3 in DNA: TGTGCCAGCAGCGTAGGCCCCGGGATGGGTGGTGGCTACACCTTC. The chain links TRBV9 to TRBJ1-2; D ambiguous. The CDR3 consists of 15 residues. The germline V gene encodes CDR1 SGDLS and CDR2 YYNGEE. Trimming removed 0 bases from V and 7 bases from J, with 16 bases in between.

This clone was seen a single time. The chain employs TRBV5-4 and TRBJ2-5; possible D gene TRBD2, 6 bases. The germline V gene has CDR1 SGHNT and CDR2 YYREEE (reference sequence). CDR3 size: 17 residues. V was trimmed by 0 bases and J by 3 bases, leaving 18 bases between them. CDR3 bases: TGTGCCAGCAGCTTGGCCGCAAAGGCTAGCGCCAAAGAGACCCAGTACTTC. Its translation is CASSLAAKASAKETQYF.

The V and J genes are TRBV29-1 and TRBJ1-1, with D hard to call. This CDR3 contains 15 residues. Germline CDR1 and CDR2: SQVTM and ANQGSEA. V was trimmed by 0 bases and J by 6 bases, leaving 17 bases between them. The DNA of the CDR3 is TGCAGCGTTGAAGATCAAAGGAGTAGGGTCGCTGAAGCTTTCTTT. It is translated as CSVEDQRSRVAEAFF.

This clone is a singleton in its sample. This chain links TRBV5-1 with TRBJ2-3; D might be TRBD1 or TRBD2, each matching 5 bases. Germline CDR1 and CDR2: SGHRS and YFSETQ. V lost 2 bases to trimming and J lost 5 bases, with 15 bases between them. The length of the CDR3 is 15 residues. CDR3 amino acids: CASSFGRGARDTQYF. In DNA form, the CDR3 reads TGCGCCAGCAGCTTTGGTCGGGGCGCCCGAGATACGCAGTATTTT.